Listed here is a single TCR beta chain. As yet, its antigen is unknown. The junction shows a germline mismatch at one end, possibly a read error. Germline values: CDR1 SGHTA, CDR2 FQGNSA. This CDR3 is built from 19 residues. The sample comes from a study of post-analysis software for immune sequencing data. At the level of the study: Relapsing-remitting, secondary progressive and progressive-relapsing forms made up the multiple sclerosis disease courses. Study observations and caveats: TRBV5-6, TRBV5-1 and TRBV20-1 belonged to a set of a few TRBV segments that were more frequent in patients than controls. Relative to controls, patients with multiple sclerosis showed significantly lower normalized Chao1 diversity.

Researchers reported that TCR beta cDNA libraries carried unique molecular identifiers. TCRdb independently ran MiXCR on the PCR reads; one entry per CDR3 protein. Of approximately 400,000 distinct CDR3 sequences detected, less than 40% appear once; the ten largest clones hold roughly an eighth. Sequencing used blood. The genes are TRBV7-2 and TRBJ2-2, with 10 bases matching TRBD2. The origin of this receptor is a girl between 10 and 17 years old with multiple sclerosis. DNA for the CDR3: TGTGCCAGCAGCTGGGAATTCCTAGCGGGGGCACAAGGACCCGGGGAGCGGTTTTTT. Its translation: CASSWEFLAGAQGPGERFF.